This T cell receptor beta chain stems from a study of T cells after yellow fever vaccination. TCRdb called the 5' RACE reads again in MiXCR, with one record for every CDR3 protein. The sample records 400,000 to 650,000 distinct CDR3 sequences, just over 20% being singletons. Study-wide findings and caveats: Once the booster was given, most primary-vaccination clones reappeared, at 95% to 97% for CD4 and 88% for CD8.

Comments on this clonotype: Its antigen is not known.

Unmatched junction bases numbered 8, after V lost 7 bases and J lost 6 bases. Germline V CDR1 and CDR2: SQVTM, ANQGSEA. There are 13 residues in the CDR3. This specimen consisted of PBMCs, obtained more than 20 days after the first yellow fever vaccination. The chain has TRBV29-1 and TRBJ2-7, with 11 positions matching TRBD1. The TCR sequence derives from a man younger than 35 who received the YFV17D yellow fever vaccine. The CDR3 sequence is CSASDRGQGEQYF. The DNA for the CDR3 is TGCAGCGCCTCGGACAGGGGGCAAGGCGAGCAGTACTTC.